The rows below give T cell receptor beta chains drawn from one sample of a study of blood T cell repertoires in COVID-19. Produced via immunoSEQ multiplex PCR; TCRdb's table is partial and in-frame only. This table holds approximately 360,000 clones, approximately 87% found once. The sequencing input was PBMCs or T cells enriched from blood (not recorded which). These receptors came from a woman aged 25 to 45 with acute COVID-19. Both conserved end residues are part of each CDR3. Fields, in order: V gene, J gene, D gene, clone size, CDR3 protein, CDR3 DNA. A D gene is named only where the DNA matches it firmly. Expanded clones are given a class, and other clones once, few, many or no size at all.

v_gene: TRBV5-6; j_gene: TRBJ1-1; d_gene: -; abundance: once; CDR3aa: CASSGAFGAFF; CDR3nt: TGTGCCAGCAGCGGGGCATTCGGCGCTTTCTTT
v_gene: TRBV5-1; j_gene: TRBJ1-6; d_gene: -; abundance: -; CDR3aa: CASSLAPEEVSNSPLHF; CDR3nt: TGCGCCAGCAGCTTGGCCCCAGAGGAGGTCTCTAATTCACCCCTCCACTTT
v_gene: TRBV4-3; j_gene: TRBJ2-1; d_gene: -; abundance: -; CDR3aa: CASSQEMAGAAKNEQFF; CDR3nt: TGCGCCAGCAGCCAAGAAATGGCGGGGGCCGCGAAAAATGAGCAGTTCTTC
v_gene: TRBV19; j_gene: TRBJ1-2; d_gene: TRBD1; abundance: -; CDR3aa: CASSILTGTGGIGYGYTF; CDR3nt: TGTGCCAGTAGTATACTAACCGGGACAGGGGGCATTGGGTATGGCTACACCTTC
v_gene: TRBV6-2/TRBV6-3; j_gene: TRBJ2-7; d_gene: TRBD2; abundance: -; CDR3aa: CASSLLAGGSYEQYF; CDR3nt: TGTGCCAGCAGCTTACTAGCGGGGGGCTCCTACGAGCAGTACTTC
v_gene: TRBV7-9; j_gene: TRBJ2-7; d_gene: -; abundance: -; CDR3aa: CASSLGVGARYEQYF; CDR3nt: TGTGCCAGCAGCTTAGGTGTGGGGGCGCGGTACGAGCAGTACTTC
v_gene: TRBV3-1/TRBV3-2; j_gene: TRBJ1-1; d_gene: -; abundance: -; CDR3aa: CASSLGGAWTEAFF; CDR3nt: TGTGCCAGCAGCCTGGGGGGGGCTTGGACTGAAGCTTTCTTT
v_gene: TRBV13; j_gene: TRBJ1-6; d_gene: -; abundance: -; CDR3aa: CASSPGGGDNSPLHF; CDR3nt: TGTGCCAGCAGCCCCGGGGGGGGAGATAATTCACCCCTCCACTTT
v_gene: TRBV7-8; j_gene: TRBJ2-7; d_gene: -; abundance: -; CDR3aa: CASSLRDSPSYEQYF; CDR3nt: TGTGCCAGCAGTTTACGGGACTCCCCCTCCTACGAGCAGTACTTC
v_gene: TRBV19; j_gene: TRBJ1-1; d_gene: TRBD1; abundance: -; CDR3aa: CASRQGTGDTEAFF; CDR3nt: TGTGCCAGTAGGCAAGGGACAGGGGATACTGAAGCTTTCTTT
v_gene: TRBV7-9; j_gene: TRBJ2-5; d_gene: TRBD1; abundance: few; CDR3aa: CASSLWDRGETQYF; CDR3nt: TGTGCCAGCAGCCTCTGGGACAGGGGCGAGACCCAGTACTTC